Each of the 15 T cell receptor beta chains below was sequenced from the same sample in a study of blood T cell repertoires in COVID-19. Sequencing used immunoSEQ multiplex PCR; TCRdb keeps in-frame clones, though not all of them. This sample carries some 450,000 clones, approximately 89% of them seen once, and the ten largest clones take 10% to 15%. Specimen: peripheral blood. Every receptor here comes from a woman in her fifties or sixties with COVID-19, enrolled during active disease.

The chain uses TRBV15 and TRBJ2-2; 10 bases align to TRBD2. Germline V gene data show CDR1 as LNHNV and CDR2 as YYDKDF (reference sequence). V gave up 2 bases and J gave up 0 bases; unmatched junction bases: 3. The CDR3 is 17 amino acids. The CDR3 loop is CATSRNSGGTNTGELFF. DNA for the CDR3: TGTGCCACCAGCAGAAATAGCGGGGGGACGAACACCGGGGAGCTGTTTTTT.

J is TRBJ2-7 and V is TRBV5-1, with D possibly matching TRBD2 (6 bases). V shed 6 bases and J shed 3 bases, with 16 bases lying between them. The CDR3 loop spans 14 amino acids. Germline V lookup: CDR1 SGHRS, CDR2 YFSETQ. The CDR3 DNA follows: TGCGCCAGCAAAACTGGAGGGCAGAACTACGAGCAGTACTTC. It is translated as CASKTGGQNYEQYF.

The V gene is TRBV21-1, the J gene TRBJ1-2. TRBV21-1 is classified as a pseudogene. The CDR3 contains 11 residues. The CDR3: CASSIEGGYTF. Written as DNA, the CDR3 is TGTGCCAGCAGCATAGAGGGAGGCTACACCTTC.

This rearrangement joins TRBV18 to TRBJ2-7; no clear D gene. This CDR3 has 13 residues. V lost 1 base and J lost 0, with 4 bases in between. Germline V CDR1 and CDR2: KGHSH, LQKENI. The CDR3 DNA follows: TGTGCCAGCTCACCACAGAGCTCCTACGAGCAGTACTTC. This encodes CASSPQSSYEQYF. The full variable domain, in which reference TRBV18 and TRBJ2-7 provide the parts outside the CDR3, is NAGVMQNPRHLVRRRGQEARLRCSPMKGHSHVYWYRQLPEEGLKFMVYLQKENIIDESGMPKERFSAEFPKEGPSILRIQQVVRGDSAAYFCASSPQSSYEQYFGPGTRLTVT.

The chain employs TRBV18 and TRBJ2-1, with D possibly TRBD2 on 6 matching bases. The V end was cut by 2 bases, the J end by 7 bases, with 24 bases between. CDR1 and CDR2 from the germline V gene are KGHSH and LQKENI. The CDR3 is 18 amino acids. CDR3 loop: CASSPRMLAPTSTNEQFF. CDR3 nucleotide sequence: TGTGCCAGCTCACCAAGGATGTTAGCACCGACTAGTACGAATGAGCAGTTCTTC.

In this sample, this clone turned up once. The rearrangement links TRBV11-2 to TRBJ2-5; D is perhaps TRBD1 (6 bases). The CDR3 has 17 amino acids. The V end lost 1 base, the J end lost 4 bases, and 19 bases lay between the germline ends. Germline-derived CDR1 and CDR2 are SGHAT and FQNNGV. Written as DNA, the CDR3 is TGTGCCAGCAGCTTAGGAGGGGGAAGGGCCCCAAGAGAGACCCAGTACTTC. Protein: CASSLGGGRAPRETQYF.

This clone was found a few times. V is TRBV5-6 and J is TRBJ1-5, with D possibly being TRBD1 (5 bases). CDR3 length: 15 residues. CDR1 and CDR2 from the germline V gene are SGHDT and YYEEEE. The V gene lost 4 bases and the J gene lost 0 bases, with 11 bases spanning the gap. CDR3 residues: CASSTQGYSNQPQHF. CDR3 bases: TGTGCCAGCAGCACGCAGGGCTATAGCAATCAGCCCCAGCATTTT.

V and J are TRBV9 and TRBJ2-7; the D gene is possibly TRBD2 (6 bases). Germline V CDR1 and CDR2: SGDLS, YYNGEE. The CDR3 runs 15 residues. V lost 3 bases, J lost 5 bases, and 18 bases lay in between. CDR3 sequence (DNA): TGTGCCAGCAGCGCAATGGACGGCGGGGTCCACGAGCAGTACTTC. Protein product: CASSAMDGGVHEQYF.

The genes are TRBV19 and TRBJ1-1; TRBD1 matches 9 bases. The CDR3 runs 15 residues. Germline values: CDR1 LNHDA, CDR2 SQIVND (reference sequence). The V segment lost 3 bases and the J segment 1 base; nucleotides outside the gene matches: 3. CDR3 sequence (DNA): TGTGCCAGTAGTATCGGGGGACAGGGGAACACTGAAGCTTTCTTT. This gives the protein CASSIGGQGNTEAFF.

The V and J genes are TRBV15 and TRBJ2-7; the D is unclear. The germline V gene encodes CDR1 LNHNV and CDR2 YYDKDF (reference sequence). CDR3 length: 12 amino acids. V shed 0 bases and J shed 3 bases, with 3 bases lying between them. The CDR3 DNA follows: TGTGCCACCAGCAGAGATAACTACGAGCAGTACTTC. Translation: CATSRDNYEQYF.

The chain has TRBV5-4 and TRBJ1-1, with D perhaps matching TRBD1 (5 bases). Germline V gene data show CDR1 as SGHNT and CDR2 as YYREEE (reference sequence). The CDR3 has 13 amino acids. V was pared by 0 bases and J by 5 bases, with 8 bases between. The CDR3 sequence: CASSLAGTTEAFF. In nucleotides, the CDR3 is TGTGCCAGCAGCTTGGCAGGGACTACTGAAGCTTTCTTT.

V is TRBV30 and J is TRBJ2-3; 7 bases align to TRBD1. This CDR3 spans 11 amino acids. J lost 6 bases, V lost 7 bases, and 4 bases had no gene match. Germline V gene data show CDR1 as GTSNPN and CDR2 as SVGIG (reference sequence). CDR3 protein: CASLRGDTQYF. The CDR3 nucleotides read TGTGCCTCCCTCAGGGGGGATACGCAGTATTTT. The variable domain in full, with the rest retrieved from reference TRBV30 and TRBJ2-3, is SQTIHQWPATLVQPVGSPLSLECTVEGTSNPNLYWYRQAAGRGLQLLFYSVGIGQISSEVPQNLSASRPQDRQFILSSKKLLLSDSGFYLCASLRGDTQYFGPGTRLTVL.

V gene TRBV27 combines with J gene TRBJ1-1, with D perhaps matching TRBD1 (6 bases). From germline, CDR1 is MNHEY and CDR2 SMNVEV (reference sequence). V lost 8 bases and J lost 0, with 19 bases in between. The CDR3 length is 16 residues. The CDR3 is CASGTSGQLLNTEAFF. The CDR3 coding sequence is TGTGCCAGCGGAACCTCAGGACAGCTCTTGAACACTGAAGCTTTCTTT.

This clone was detected once. The rearrangement uses TRBV3-1 (or the pseudogene TRBV3-2) and TRBJ2-1; 12 nucleotides match TRBD2. V lost 4 bases and J lost 6; bases outside the gene matches: 7. This CDR3 spans 16 amino acids. In germline, CDR1 is LGHDT, CDR2 YNNKEL (reference sequence). As DNA, the CDR3 is TGTGCCAGCAGCCTCGGACTAGCGGGGAGTTTCAATGAGCAGTTCTTC. This encodes CASSLGLAGSFNEQFF.

The J gene is TRBJ1-2, the V gene TRBV19; 8 bases align to TRBD1. V was clipped by 3 bases and J by 4 bases; unmatched bases: 4. The germline CDR1 and CDR2 sequences are LNHDA and SQIVND (reference sequence). The length of the CDR3 is 14 residues. CDR3 region: CASSIDRGSYGYTF. CDR3 nucleotides: TGTGCCAGTAGTATTGACAGGGGCTCCTATGGCTACACCTTC.